This T cell receptor beta chain is from a study of blood T cell repertoires in COVID-19. The table came from immunoSEQ multiplex PCR; TCRdb's copy has only in-frame clones and leaves some out. Among some 290,000 clones, about 90% were seen once, and the ten largest hold around 9%. J lost 4 bases, V lost 6 bases, and 5 bases had no gene match. This CDR3 has 14 amino acids. The receptor was isolated from a woman under 40 who had recovered from COVID-19. The specimen sequenced was PBMCs or T cells enriched from blood (not recorded which). The chain carries TRBV23-1 and TRBJ1-1, with 10 bases aligning to TRBD1. TRBV23-1 is designated an ORF whose function remains uncertain. The CDR3 loop is CASSEGQGCTEAFF. The CDR3, as DNA: TGCGCCAGCAGCGAGGGACAGGGGTGCACTGAAGCTTTCTTT.